This T cell receptor beta chain comes out of a study of T cells after yellow fever vaccination. Remarks on this clonotype: No antigen is known for it.

One entry per CDR3 protein, called by TCRdb with MiXCR from the 5' RACE reads. The sample has 550,000 to 750,000 distinct CDR3 sequences, roughly 13% seen once; the top ten hold about an eighth. Study-wide points: Boosting was followed by the reappearance of most primary-vaccination clones (just under 98% CD4, around 86% CD8).

V was clipped by 6 bases and J by 12 bases; unmatched bases: 12. Germline V gives CDR1 LGHDT, CDR2 YNNKEL (reference sequence). The CDR3 has 13 residues. Sequencing used PBMCs, obtained on the day of the yellow fever booster vaccination. This receptor was identified in a man aged 30 to 45 who received the YFV17D yellow fever vaccine. The chain uses TRBV3-1 and TRBJ2-3; the match to TRBD2 covers 7 bases. CDR3 bases: TGTGCCAGCAGTGGGAGGGAAAGCGGGCCCCAGTATTTT. Protein: CASSGRESGPQYF.